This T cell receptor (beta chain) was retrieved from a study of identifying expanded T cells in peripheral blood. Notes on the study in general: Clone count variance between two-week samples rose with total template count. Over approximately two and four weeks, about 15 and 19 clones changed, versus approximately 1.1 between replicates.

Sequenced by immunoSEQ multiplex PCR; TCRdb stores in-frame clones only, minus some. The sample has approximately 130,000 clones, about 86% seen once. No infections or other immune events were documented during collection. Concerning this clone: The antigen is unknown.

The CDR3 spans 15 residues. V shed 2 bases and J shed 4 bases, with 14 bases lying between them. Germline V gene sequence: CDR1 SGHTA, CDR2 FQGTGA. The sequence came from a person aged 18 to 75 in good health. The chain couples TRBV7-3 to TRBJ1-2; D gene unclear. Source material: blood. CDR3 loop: CASSLDANNLYGYTF. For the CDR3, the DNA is TGTGCCAGCAGCTTAGACGCAAACAACCTCTATGGCTACACCTTC.